A selection of T cell receptor beta chains follows, all from one sample in a study of post-analysis software for immune sequencing data. MiXCR was run by TCRdb on the PCR reads, yielding one entry per CDR3 protein. The sample has about 160,000 distinct CDR3 sequences, roughly 35% seen once; the top ten hold roughly 28%. The sample in question was blood, obtained after autologous hematopoietic stem cell transplantation. The receptors originated from a girl between 5 and 17 years old with multiple sclerosis. Each CDR3 is given without its conserved first and last residue. The order of the fields is V gene, CDR3 protein.

V: TRBV7-2
CDR3: ASSLRRGQGEQY

V: TRBV13
CDR3: ASSIGLAVSYEQY

V: TRBV10-3
CDR3: AISGTGGYGYT

V: TRBV29-1
CDR3: SVGGDLNTGELF

V: TRBV2
CDR3: ASRPPGLAEETQY

V: TRBV6-4
CDR3: ASSAAHRDEQF

V: TRBV12-5
CDR3: ASGPPGLGGETQY

V: TRBV10-3
CDR3: AISEWVGLAENEQF

V: TRBV10-3
CDR3: AISESRGTVNGYT

V: TRBV29-1
CDR3: SAGGGTSGMLTYEQY